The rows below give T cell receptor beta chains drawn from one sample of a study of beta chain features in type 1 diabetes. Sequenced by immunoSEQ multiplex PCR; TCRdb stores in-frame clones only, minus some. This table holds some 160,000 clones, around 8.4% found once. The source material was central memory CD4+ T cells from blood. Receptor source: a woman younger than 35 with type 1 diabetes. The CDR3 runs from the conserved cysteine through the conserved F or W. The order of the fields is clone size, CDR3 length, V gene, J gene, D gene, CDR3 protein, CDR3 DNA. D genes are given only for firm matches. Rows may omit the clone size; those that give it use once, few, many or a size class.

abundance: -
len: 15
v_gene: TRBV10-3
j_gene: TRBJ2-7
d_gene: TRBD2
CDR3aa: CAIGTGGASFHEQYF
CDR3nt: TGTGCCATCGGAACCGGGGGGGCGTCTTTCCACGAGCAGTACTTC

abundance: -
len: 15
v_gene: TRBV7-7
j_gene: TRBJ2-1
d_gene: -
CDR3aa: CASSQGGTQYNEQFF
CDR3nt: TGTGCTAGCAGCCAGGGGGGAACCCAATACAATGAGCAGTTCTTC

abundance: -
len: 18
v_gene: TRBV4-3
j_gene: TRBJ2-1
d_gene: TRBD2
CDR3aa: CASSQDSVGGPSYNEQFF
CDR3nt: TGCGCCAGCAGCCAAGACTCGGTGGGAGGGCCTTCCTACAATGAGCAGTTCTTC

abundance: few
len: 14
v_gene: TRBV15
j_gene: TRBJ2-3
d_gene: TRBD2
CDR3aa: CATSRASGKDTQYF
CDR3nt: TGTGCCACCAGCAGAGCTAGCGGGAAGGATACGCAGTATTTT

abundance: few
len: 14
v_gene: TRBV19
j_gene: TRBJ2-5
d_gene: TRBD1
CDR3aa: CASSMGTGRETQYF
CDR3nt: TGTGCCAGTAGTATGGGGACAGGGCGGGAGACCCAGTACTTC

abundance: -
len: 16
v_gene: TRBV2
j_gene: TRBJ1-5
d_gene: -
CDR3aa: CASTSREGRYGQPQHF
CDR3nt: TGTGCCAGCACCTCTCGGGAAGGGAGGTATGGTCAGCCCCAGCATTTT

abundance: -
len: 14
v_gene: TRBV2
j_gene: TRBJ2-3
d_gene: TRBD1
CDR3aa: CASSAGTDSDTQYF
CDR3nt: TGTGCCAGCAGTGCGGGGACAGATTCAGATACGCAGTATTTT

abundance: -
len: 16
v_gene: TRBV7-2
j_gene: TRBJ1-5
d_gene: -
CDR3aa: CASSQDRTGMGQPQHF
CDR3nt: TGCGCCAGCAGCCAAGACCGAACGGGAATGGGGCAGCCCCAGCATTTT

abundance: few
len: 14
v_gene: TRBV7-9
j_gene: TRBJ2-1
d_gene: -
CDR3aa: CASSLGRSDNEQFF
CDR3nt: TGTGCCAGCAGCCTAGGGCGGTCCGACAATGAGCAGTTCTTC

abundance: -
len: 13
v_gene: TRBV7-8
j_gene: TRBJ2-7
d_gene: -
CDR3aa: CASSLTTAYEQYF
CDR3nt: TGTGCCAGCAGCCTAACGACAGCCTACGAGCAGTACTTC

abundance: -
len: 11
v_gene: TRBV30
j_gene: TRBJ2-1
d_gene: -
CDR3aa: CAWSLRNEQFF
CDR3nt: TGTGCCTGGAGCCTACGCAATGAGCAGTTCTTC

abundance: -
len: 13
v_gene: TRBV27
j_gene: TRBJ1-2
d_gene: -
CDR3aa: CASSEGWEDGYTF
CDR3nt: TGTGCCAGCAGTGAAGGTTGGGAGGATGGCTACACCTTC

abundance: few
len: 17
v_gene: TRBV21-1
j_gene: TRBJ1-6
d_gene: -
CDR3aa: CASSKWRARLYNSPLHF
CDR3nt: TGTGCCAGCAGCAAATGGAGGGCGAGGCTCTATAATTCACCCCTCCACTTT

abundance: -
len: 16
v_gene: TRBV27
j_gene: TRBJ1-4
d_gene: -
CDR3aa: CASSPQGWISNEKLFF
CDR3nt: TGTGCCAGCAGTCCCCAGGGGTGGATCTCTAATGAAAAACTGTTTTTT

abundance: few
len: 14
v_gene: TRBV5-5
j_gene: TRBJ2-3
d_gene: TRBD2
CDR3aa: CASWDGRATDTQYF
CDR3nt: TGTGCCAGCTGGGACGGGAGGGCCACAGATACGCAGTATTTT

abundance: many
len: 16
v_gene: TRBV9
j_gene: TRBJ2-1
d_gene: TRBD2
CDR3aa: CASSVGGLSAGGEQFF
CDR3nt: TGTGCCAGCAGCGTAGGAGGGTTGTCGGCGGGAGGTGAGCAGTTCTTC

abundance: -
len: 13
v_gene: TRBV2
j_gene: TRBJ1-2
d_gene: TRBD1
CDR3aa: CASSEQGGHGYTF
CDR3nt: TGTGCCAGCAGTGAGCAGGGGGGACATGGCTACACCTTC

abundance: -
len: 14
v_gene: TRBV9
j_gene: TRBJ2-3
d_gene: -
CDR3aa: CASSVQLAPDTQYF
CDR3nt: TGTGCCAGCAGCGTACAGCTAGCCCCAGATACGCAGTATTTT

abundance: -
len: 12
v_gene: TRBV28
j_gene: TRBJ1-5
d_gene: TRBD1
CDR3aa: CATRTGDQPQHF
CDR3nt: TGTGCCACTCGGACAGGGGACCAGCCCCAGCATTTT

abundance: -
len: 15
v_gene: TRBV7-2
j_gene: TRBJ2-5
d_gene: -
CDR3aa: CASSRGAQGWETQYF
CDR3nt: TGTGCCAGCAGCCGAGGCGCTCAGGGGTGGGAGACCCAGTACTTC

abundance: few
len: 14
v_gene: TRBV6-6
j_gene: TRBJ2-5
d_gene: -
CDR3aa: CASTRGRGQETQYF
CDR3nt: TGTGCCAGCACCCGAGGCAGGGGACAAGAGACCCAGTACTTC

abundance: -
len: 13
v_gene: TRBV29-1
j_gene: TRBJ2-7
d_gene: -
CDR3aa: CSAGARDPAEQYF
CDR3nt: TGCAGCGCAGGGGCGAGGGACCCGGCCGAGCAGTACTTC

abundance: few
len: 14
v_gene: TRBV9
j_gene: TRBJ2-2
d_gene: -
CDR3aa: CASSVRLDTGELFF
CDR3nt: TGTGCCAGCAGCGTAAGACTAGACACCGGGGAGCTGTTTTTT

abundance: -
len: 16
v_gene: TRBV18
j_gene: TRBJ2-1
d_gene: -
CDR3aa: CASSPRGSGGYNEQFF
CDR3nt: TGTGCCAGCTCACCCCGGGGTAGCGGAGGATACAATGAGCAGTTCTTC

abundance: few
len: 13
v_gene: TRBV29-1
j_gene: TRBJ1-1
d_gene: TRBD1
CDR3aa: CSVGVTGGGEAFF
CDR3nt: TGCAGCGTTGGCGTGACAGGGGGAGGAGAAGCTTTCTTT

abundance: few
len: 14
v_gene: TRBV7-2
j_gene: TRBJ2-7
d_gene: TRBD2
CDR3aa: CASTFGAGAYEQYF
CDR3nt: TGTGCCAGCACCTTCGGAGCGGGAGCCTACGAGCAGTACTTC

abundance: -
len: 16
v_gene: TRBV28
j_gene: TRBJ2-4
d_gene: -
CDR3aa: CASSPTGILAKNIQYF
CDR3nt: TGTGCCAGCAGCCCAACGGGAATACTAGCCAAAAACATTCAGTACTTC

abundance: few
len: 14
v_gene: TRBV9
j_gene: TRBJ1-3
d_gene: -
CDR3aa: CASSTGSRGNTIYF
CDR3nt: TGTGCCAGCAGCACAGGGTCTAGAGGAAACACCATATATTTT

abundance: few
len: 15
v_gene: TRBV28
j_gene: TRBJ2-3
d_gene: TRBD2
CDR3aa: CASSFSGSGTDTQYF
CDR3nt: TGTGCCAGCAGTTTTAGCGGGAGCGGGACCGATACGCAGTATTTT

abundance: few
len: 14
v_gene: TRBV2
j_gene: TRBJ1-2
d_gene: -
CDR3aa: CASSGRDKYYGYTF
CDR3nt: TGTGCCAGCAGTGGCCGGGACAAATACTATGGCTACACCTTC

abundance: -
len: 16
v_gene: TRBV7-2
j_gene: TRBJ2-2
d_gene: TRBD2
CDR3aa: CASSLRLASSTGELFF
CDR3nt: TGTGCCAGCAGCTTGAGACTAGCCTCGAGCACCGGGGAGCTGTTTTTT

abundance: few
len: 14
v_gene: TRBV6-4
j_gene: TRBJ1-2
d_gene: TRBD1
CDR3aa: CASSPGTGAYGYTF
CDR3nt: TGTGCCAGCAGTCCCGGGACAGGGGCCTATGGCTACACCTTC

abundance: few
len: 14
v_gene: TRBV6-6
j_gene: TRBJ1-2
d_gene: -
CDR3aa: CASSYQGGIEGYTF
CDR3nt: TGTGCCAGCAGTTACCAGGGCGGCATCGAAGGCTACACCTTC

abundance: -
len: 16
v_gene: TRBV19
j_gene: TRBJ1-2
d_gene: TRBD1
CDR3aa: CASSIDRDRGRYGYTF
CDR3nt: TGTGCCAGTAGTATAGATCGGGACAGGGGGCGTTACGGCTACACCTTC

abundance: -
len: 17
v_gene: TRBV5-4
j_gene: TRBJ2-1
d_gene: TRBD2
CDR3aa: CASSLGGLAGGYNEQFF
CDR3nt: TGTGCCAGCAGCTTGGGGGGACTAGCGGGAGGCTACAATGAGCAGTTCTTC

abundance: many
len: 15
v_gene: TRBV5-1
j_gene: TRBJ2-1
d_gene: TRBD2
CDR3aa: CASSVGSLADNEQFF
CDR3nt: TGCGCCAGCAGCGTTGGGTCGCTAGCGGACAATGAGCAGTTCTTC

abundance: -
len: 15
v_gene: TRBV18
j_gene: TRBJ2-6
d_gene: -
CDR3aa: CASSWPRSGANVLTF
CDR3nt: TGTGCCAGCTCATGGCCTCGCTCTGGGGCCAACGTCCTGACTTTC

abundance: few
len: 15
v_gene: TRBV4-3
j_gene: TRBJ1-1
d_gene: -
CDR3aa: CASSQEAARDTEAFF
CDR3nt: TGCGCCAGCAGCCAAGAAGCGGCTAGAGACACTGAAGCTTTCTTT

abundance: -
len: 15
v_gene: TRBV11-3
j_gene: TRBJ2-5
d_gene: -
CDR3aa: CASSLAAGSQETQYF
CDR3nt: TGTGCCAGCAGCTTAGCCGCCGGTTCACAAGAGACCCAGTACTTC

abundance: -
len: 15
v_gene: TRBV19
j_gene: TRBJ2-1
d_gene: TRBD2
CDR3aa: CASSTTAGGRNEQFF
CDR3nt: TGTGCCAGTAGTACTACAGCGGGAGGGCGTAATGAGCAGTTCTTC

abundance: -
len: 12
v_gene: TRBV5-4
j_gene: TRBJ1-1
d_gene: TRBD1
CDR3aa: CASSPTGAEAFF
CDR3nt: TGTGCCAGCAGCCCCACAGGGGCTGAAGCTTTCTTT

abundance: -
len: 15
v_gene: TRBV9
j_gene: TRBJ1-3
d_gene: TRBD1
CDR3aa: CASSVGQGPGNTIYF
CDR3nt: TGTGCCAGCAGCGTAGGACAGGGCCCTGGAAACACCATATATTTT

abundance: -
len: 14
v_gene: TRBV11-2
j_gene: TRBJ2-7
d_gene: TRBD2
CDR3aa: CASSGPSGRAEQYF
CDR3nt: TGTGCCAGCAGCGGCCCTAGCGGGAGGGCCGAGCAGTACTTC

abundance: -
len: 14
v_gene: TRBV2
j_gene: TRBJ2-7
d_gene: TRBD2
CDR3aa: CASASLAGTGEQYF
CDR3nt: TGTGCCAGCGCCTCGCTAGCGGGAACTGGGGAGCAGTACTTC

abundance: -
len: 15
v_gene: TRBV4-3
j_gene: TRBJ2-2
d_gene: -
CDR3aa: CASSQEQWSSGELFF
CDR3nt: TGCGCCAGCAGCCAAGAACAGTGGTCGTCCGGGGAGCTGTTTTTT

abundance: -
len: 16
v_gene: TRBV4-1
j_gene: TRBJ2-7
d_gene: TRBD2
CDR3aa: CASSQVSSGRPYEQYF
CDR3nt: TGCGCCAGCAGCCAAGTTTCCAGCGGGAGACCCTACGAGCAGTACTTC

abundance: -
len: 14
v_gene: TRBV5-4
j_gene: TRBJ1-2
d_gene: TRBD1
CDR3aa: CASRKEDRASGYTF
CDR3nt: TGTGCCAGCAGAAAAGAGGACAGGGCTTCCGGCTACACCTTC

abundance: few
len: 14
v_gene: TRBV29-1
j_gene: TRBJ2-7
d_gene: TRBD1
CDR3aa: CSVVIGQGSYEQYF
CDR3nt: TGCAGCGTTGTTATCGGACAGGGCTCCTACGAGCAGTACTTC